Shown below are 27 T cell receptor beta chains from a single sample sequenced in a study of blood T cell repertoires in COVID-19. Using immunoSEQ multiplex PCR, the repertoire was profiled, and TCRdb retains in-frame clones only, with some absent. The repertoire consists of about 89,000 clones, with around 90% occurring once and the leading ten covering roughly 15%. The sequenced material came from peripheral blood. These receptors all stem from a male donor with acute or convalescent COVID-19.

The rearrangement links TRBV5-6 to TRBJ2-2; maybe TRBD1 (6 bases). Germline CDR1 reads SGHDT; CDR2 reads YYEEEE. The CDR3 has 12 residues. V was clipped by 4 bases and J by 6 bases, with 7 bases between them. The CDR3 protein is CASSGGPGELFF. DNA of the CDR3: TGTGCCAGCAGCGGGGGCCCCGGGGAGCTGTTTTTT.

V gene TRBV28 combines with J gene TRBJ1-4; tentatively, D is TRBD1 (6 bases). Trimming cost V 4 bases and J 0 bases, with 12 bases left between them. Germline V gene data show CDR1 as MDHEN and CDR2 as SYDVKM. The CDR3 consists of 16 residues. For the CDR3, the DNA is TGTGCCAGCAGTTCACAGGGCCTTGCAACTAATGAAAAACTGTTTTTT. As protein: CASSSQGLATNEKLFF.

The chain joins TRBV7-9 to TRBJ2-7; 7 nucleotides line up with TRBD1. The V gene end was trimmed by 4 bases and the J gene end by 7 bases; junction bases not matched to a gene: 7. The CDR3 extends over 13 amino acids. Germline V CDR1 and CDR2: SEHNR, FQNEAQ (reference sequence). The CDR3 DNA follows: TGTGCCAGCAGCTCGACAGGGTTGTGGGAGCAGTACTTC. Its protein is CASSSTGLWEQYF.

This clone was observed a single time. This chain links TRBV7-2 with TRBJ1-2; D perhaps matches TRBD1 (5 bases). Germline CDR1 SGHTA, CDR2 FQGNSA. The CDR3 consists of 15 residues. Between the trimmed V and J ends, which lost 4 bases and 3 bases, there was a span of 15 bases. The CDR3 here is CASSSYRGADYGYTF. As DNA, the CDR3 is TGTGCCAGCAGCTCCTATAGGGGCGCCGACTATGGCTACACCTTC.

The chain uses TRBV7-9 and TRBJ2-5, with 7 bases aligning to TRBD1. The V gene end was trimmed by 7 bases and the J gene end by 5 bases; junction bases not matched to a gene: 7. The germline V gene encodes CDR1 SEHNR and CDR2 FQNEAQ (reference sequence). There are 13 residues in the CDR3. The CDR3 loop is CASNTGVGETQYF. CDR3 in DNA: TGTGCCAGCAACACAGGGGTTGGGGAGACCCAGTACTTC.

Written as DNA, the CDR3 is TGTGCCGGGCTTCGCGACCCGGTTGGCGGGGAGCTGTTTTTT. It codes for CAGLRDPVGGELFF. This sequence joins TRBV2 and TRBJ2-2; D gene uncertain. The CDR3 totals 14 residues. Deletions cut 11 bases from V and 7 bases from J, with 20 bases between. Looked up from germline, CDR1 is SNHLY and CDR2 is FYNNEI.

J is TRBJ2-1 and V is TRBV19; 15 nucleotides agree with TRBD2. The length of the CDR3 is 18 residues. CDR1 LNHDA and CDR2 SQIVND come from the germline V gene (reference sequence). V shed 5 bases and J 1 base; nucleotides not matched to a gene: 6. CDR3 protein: CASSWTSGGASSYNEQFF. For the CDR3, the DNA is TGTGCCAGTAGTTGGACTAGCGGGGGGGCGTCTTCCTACAATGAGCAGTTCTTC.

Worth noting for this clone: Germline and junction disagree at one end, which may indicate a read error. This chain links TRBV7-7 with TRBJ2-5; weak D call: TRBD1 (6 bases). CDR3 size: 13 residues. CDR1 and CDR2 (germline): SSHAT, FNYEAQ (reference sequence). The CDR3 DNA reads TGTGCTAGCAGCCCAGGGGTGAAGGAGACCCAGTACTTC. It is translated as CASSPGVKETQYF. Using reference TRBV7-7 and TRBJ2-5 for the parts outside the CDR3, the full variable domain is GAGVSQSPRYKVTKRGQDVTLRCDPISSHATLYWYQQALGQGPEFLTYFNYEAQPDKSGLPSDRFSAERPEGSISTLTIQRTEQRDSAMYRCASSPGVKETQYFGPGTRLLVL.

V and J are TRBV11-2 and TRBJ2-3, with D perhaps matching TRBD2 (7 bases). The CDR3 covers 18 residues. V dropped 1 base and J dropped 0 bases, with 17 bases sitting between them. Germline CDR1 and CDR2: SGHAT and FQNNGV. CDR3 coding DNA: TGTGCCAGCAGCTTAGGACGGGGGGCAAGTACTAGCACAGATACGCAGTATTTT. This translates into CASSLGRGASTSTDTQYF.

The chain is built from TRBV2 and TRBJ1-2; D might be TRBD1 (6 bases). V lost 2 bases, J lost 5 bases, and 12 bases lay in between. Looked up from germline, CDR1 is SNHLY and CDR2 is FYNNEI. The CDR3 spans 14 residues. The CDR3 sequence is CASSESGGWYGYTF. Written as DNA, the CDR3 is TGTGCCAGCAGTGAATCGGGGGGCTGGTATGGCTACACCTTC.

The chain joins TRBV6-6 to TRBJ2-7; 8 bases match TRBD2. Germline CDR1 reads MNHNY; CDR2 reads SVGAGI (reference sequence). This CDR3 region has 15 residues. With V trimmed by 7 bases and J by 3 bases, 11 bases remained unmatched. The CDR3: CASNEPRGALYEQYF. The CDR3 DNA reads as TGTGCCAGCAACGAGCCGCGGGGGGCTCTCTACGAGCAGTACTTC.

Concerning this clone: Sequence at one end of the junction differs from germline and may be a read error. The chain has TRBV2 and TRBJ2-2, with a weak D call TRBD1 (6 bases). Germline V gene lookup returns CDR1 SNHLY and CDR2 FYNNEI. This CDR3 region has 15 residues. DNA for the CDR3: TGTGCCAGCAGTGAATCTCCTAAGGGACACCGGGGAGCTGTTTTT. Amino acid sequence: CASSESPKGHRGAVF.

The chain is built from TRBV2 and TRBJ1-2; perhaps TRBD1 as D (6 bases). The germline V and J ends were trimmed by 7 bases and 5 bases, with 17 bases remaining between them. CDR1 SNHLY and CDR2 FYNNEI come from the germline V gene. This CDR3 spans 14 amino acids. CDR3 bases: TGTGCCAGCACTCCGACAGGACCAATTTATGGCTACACCTTC. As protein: CASTPTGPIYGYTF.

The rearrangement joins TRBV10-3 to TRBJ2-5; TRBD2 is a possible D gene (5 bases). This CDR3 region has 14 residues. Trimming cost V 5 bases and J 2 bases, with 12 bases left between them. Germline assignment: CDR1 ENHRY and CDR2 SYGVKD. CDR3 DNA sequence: TGTGCCATCAGTTCCGGGGAGATTCAAGAGACCCAGTACTTC. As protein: CAISSGEIQETQYF.

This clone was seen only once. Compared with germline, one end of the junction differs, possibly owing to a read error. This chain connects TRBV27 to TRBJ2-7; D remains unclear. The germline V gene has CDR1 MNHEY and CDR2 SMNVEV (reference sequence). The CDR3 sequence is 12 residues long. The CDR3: CASSSPPGGAHF. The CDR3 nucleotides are TGTGCCAGCAGTTCCCCCCCTGGCGGAGCCCACTTC.

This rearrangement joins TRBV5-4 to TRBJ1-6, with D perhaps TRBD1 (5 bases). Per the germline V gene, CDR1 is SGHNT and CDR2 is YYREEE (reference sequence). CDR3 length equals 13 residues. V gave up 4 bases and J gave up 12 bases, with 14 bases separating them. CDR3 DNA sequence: TGTGCCAGCAGCAAACAGGATTCGGGACCCCTCCACTTT. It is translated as CASSKQDSGPLHF.

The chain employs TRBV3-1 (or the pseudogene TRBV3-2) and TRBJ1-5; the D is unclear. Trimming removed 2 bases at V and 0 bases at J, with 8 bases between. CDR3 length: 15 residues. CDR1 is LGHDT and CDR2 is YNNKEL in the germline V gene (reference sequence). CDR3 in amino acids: CASSQTQNSNQPQHF. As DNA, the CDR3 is TGTGCCAGCAGCCAAACGCAGAATAGCAATCAGCCCCAGCATTTT.

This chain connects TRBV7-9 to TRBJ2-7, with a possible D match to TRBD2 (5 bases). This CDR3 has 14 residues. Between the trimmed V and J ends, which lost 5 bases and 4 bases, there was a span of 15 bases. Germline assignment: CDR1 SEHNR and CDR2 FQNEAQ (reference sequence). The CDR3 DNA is TGTGCCAGCAGCCCACGTGCAGCGGTATACGAGCAGTACTTC. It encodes CASSPRAAVYEQYF.

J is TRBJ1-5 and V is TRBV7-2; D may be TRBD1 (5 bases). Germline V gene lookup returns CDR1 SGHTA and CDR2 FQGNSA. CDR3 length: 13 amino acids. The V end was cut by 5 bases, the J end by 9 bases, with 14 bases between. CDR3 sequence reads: CASSPGPYGPQHF. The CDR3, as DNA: TGTGCCAGCAGCCCAGGGCCGTATGGGCCCCAGCATTTT.

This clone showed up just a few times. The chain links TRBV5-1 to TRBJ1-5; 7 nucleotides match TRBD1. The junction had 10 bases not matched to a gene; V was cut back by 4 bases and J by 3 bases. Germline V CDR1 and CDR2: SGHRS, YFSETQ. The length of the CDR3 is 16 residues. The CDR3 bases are TGCGCCAGCAGCCCGGACGGGACAGCGAACAATCAGCCCCAGCATTTT. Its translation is CASSPDGTANNQPQHF.

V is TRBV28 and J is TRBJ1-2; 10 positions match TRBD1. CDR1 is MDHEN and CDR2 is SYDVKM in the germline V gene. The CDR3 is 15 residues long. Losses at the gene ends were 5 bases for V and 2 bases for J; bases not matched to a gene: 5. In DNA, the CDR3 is TGTGCCAGCAGTCCCCAGGGACAGGGGAACTATGGCTACACCTTC. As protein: CASSPQGQGNYGYTF.

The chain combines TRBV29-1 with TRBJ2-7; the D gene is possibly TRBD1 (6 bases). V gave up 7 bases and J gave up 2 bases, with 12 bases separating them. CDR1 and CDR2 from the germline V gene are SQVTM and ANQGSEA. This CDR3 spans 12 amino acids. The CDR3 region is CSASRGTYEQYF. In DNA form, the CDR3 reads TGCAGCGCCTCCAGGGGCACCTACGAGCAGTACTTC.

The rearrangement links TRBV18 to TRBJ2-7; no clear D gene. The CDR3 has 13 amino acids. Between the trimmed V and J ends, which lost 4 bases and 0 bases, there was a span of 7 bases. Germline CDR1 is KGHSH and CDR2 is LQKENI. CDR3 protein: CASSLEDSYEQYF. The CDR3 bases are TGTGCCAGCTCACTTGAGGACTCCTACGAGCAGTACTTC.

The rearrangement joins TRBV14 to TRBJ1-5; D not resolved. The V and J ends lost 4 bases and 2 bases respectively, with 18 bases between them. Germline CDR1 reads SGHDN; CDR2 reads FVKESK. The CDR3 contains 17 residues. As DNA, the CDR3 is TGTGCCAGCAGCCCCGGGATCGCTCAGCGGGGCAATCAGCCCCAGCATTTT. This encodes CASSPGIAQRGNQPQHF.

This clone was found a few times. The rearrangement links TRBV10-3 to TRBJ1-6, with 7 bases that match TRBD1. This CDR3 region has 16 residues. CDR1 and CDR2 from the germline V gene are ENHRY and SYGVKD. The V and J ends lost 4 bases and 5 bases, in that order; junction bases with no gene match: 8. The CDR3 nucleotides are TGTGCCATCAGTGGCGGTGGGGGACAGAATAATTCACCCCTCCACTTT. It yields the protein CAISGGGGQNNSPLHF.

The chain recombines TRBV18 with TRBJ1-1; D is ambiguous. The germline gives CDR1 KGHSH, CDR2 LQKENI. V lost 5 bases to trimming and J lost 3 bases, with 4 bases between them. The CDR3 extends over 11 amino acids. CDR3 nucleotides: TGTGCCAGCTCAGAGTACACTGAAGCTTTCTTT. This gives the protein CASSEYTEAFF.

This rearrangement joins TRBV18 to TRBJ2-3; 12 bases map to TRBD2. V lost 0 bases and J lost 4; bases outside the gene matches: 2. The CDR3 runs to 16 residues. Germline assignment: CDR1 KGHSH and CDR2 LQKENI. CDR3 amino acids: CASSPPTSGGADTQYF. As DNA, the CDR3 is TGTGCCAGCTCACCACCGACTAGCGGGGGTGCAGATACGCAGTATTTT.